The T cell receptor beta chain described here comes from a study of blood T cell repertoires in COVID-19. Libraries were prepared by immunoSEQ multiplex PCR; TCRdb keeps only in-frame clonotypes and omits some of them. The sample contains about 210,000 clones, 81% of which appear only once. This TCR came from a woman aged 50 to 65 with acute COVID-19. The sequenced sample was PBMCs or T cells enriched from blood (not recorded which).

CDR3 nucleotides: TGCGCCAGCAGTCCAAACGCGGGTGAAAAACTGTTTTTT. Encoded protein: CASSPNAGEKLFF. The genes are TRBV23-1 and TRBJ1-4; D remains ambiguous. TRBV23-1 is an ORF, and what it does is uncertain. CDR3 length equals 13 residues. Trimming removed 4 bases at V and 7 bases at J, with 10 bases between.